The sequence of this TCR beta chain was determined in a study of blood T cell repertoires in COVID-19 (dated by TCRdb to the early 2020s). Study-level background: Samples from collaborators originated in the United States, Italy and Spain and spanned both the acute and convalescent phases of COVID-19. The material from the prospective study consisted of cDNA or gDNA derived from T cells, B-cell-depleted T cells, or PBMCs. Subjects who had been exposed to COVID-19, were actively infected with it, or had recovered from it provided the deeply sampled blood TCRbeta repertoires that made up the dataset. The repertoires were made available in a free public database intended to serve as a resource for research on the immune response to SARS-CoV-2. The samples were drawn from two sources: the first 160 participants of the ongoing ImmuneRACE study, and 1,254 subjects contributed by 6 global collaborators. The sample metadata nearly always contained a de-identified subject ID, COVID-19 status, age in years and sex. Where HLA class I and class II types were available, the types were taken from metadata supplied by the sample provider, not from assay-based typing. Points the paper makes about the study in general: The quantity of clinical and demographic metadata differed by source and by participant and was supplied without curation.

TCRbeta CDR3 regions were amplified from genomic DNA using the immunoSEQ Assay, a bias-controlled multiplex PCR. In the paper's pipeline: Within the assay, amplification of reference gene primers was used to estimate how many nucleated cells each sample contained. Sequence reads were collapsed and filtered to measure the absolute abundance of every unique TCRbeta CDR3 rearrangement. For each sample, productive Simpson clonality was calculated by taking the square root of Simpson's diversity index across productive rearrangements. Sourced from immuneACCESS, this table was stored by TCRdb with only in-frame sequences that have V and J called. A share of the clones is absent; for the studies checked, an unresolved V gene accounts for under half, and the remainder has no known explanation. That table supplies the V and J calls and clone size; D and trimming were determined from the DNA. The sample table holds 150,000 to 190,000 clones, of which around four fifths were seen once. 3% to 4.5% of the sample comes from the top ten.

Its CDR3 holds 13 amino acids, cysteine through phenylalanine. Only the CDR3 DNA is retained, 39 bases long and in frame from the first base. V is trimmed back by 4 bases and J by 12 bases, and the junction contains 6 bases that no gene match accounts for. Looking up the germline V gene yields CDR1 SGHRS and CDR2 YFSETQ. Comments on this clone: Its antigen is not yet known. No much larger clone is present one base from it, and per-base qualities are unavailable.

Collaborating institutions collected whole blood in K2EDTA tubes following their own protocols. For TCRbeta analysis, collaborator samples were shipped as frozen whole blood, as isolated PBMCs, or as DNA extracted from either sample type. Sequenced sample: peripheral blood. This receptor was obtained from a woman older than 75 with acute or convalescent COVID-19. The rearranged segments are TRBV5-1 and TRBJ2-1, with TRBD1 identical over 11 junction bases. The DNA sequence reads TGCGCCAGCAGCCCCGGGACAGGGGGTGGGCAGTTCTTC. Its protein product is CASSPGTGGGQFF.